Following are 23 T cell receptor beta chains from one sample sequenced in a study of identifying expanded T cells in peripheral blood. The assay was immunoSEQ multiplex PCR, and TCRdb's table has in-frame clones only and misses some. The table lists approximately 120,000 clones, about nine tenths of them singletons. The material sequenced was blood. The receptors originated from a person aged 18 to 75 in good health.

J is TRBJ2-2 and V is TRBV27, with no clear D. Germline CDR1 reads MNHEY; CDR2 reads SMNVEV (reference sequence). Trimming stripped 6 bases from V and 6 bases from J, with 11 bases between. CDR3 length equals 13 residues. The CDR3 DNA reads as TGTGCCAGCAGCAATTCAGGCGCCGGGGAGCTGTTTTTT. Its translation: CASSNSGAGELFF.

The genes are TRBV30 and TRBJ2-5; D tentatively reads TRBD1 or TRBD2 (6 bases each). V lost 5 bases to trimming and J lost 5 bases, with 15 bases between them. The CDR3 totals 13 residues. Per germline, CDR1 GTSNPN and CDR2 SVGIG (reference sequence). The CDR3 nucleotides are TGTGCCTGGTATGGGGGGCCCGGGGAGACCCAGTACTTC. This sequence encodes CAWYGGPGETQYF.

The chain is built from TRBV9 and TRBJ1-1; D is perhaps TRBD1 (5 bases). The V gene lost 3 bases and the J gene lost 0 bases, with 9 bases spanning the gap. This CDR3 spans 14 amino acids. Germline V gene data show CDR1 as SGDLS and CDR2 as YYNGEE. In DNA, the CDR3 is TGTGCCAGCAGCGGAGGGGTTTTGAACACTGAAGCTTTCTTT. Protein sequence: CASSGGVLNTEAFF. The complete variable domain, with remaining parts taken from reference TRBV9 and TRBJ1-1, reads DSGVTQTPKHLITATGQRVTLRCSPRSGDLSVYWYQQSLDQGLQFLIQYYNGEERAKGNILERFSAQQFPDLHSELNLSSLELGDSALYFCASSGGVLNTEAFFGQGTRLTVV.

The V and J genes are TRBV7-9 and TRBJ2-1; TRBD1 matches 10 bases. This CDR3 spans 15 amino acids. Trimming removed 5 bases from V and 5 bases from J; junction bases left unmatched: 6. Per germline, CDR1 SEHNR and CDR2 FQNEAQ (reference sequence). CDR3: CASSGTGVSHNEQFF. In nucleotides, the CDR3 is TGTGCCAGCAGCGGGACAGGGGTTTCCCACAATGAGCAGTTCTTC.

The genes are TRBV30 and TRBJ1-1, with D tentatively TRBD1 (6 bases). V lost 5 bases, J lost 6 bases, and 10 bases lay in between. The CDR3 spans 11 residues. CDR1 and CDR2 from the germline V gene are GTSNPN and SVGIG (reference sequence). The CDR3 region has the DNA TGTGCCTGGGCAGGGGTCCCTGAAGCTTTCTTT. It encodes CAWAGVPEAFF. The full variable domain, with the rest looked up from reference TRBV30 and TRBJ1-1, is SQTIHQWPATLVQPVGSPLSLECTVEGTSNPNLYWYRQAAGRGLQLLFYSVGIGQISSEVPQNLSASRPQDRQFILSSKKLLLSDSGFYLCAWAGVPEAFFGQGTRLTVV.

The chain uses TRBV6-1 and TRBJ2-1; 14 bases agree with TRBD2. CDR3 length: 15 amino acids. CDR1 is MNHNS, CDR2 SASEGT, per germline. V lost 5 bases to trimming and J lost 14 bases; unmatched junction nucleotides: 11. DNA for the CDR3: TGTGCCAGCAGTAGTGAGACTAGCGGGAGGGCCCGGGAGTTCTTC. This encodes CASSSETSGRAREFF.

CDR3 residues: CASSSLGTSSGNTIYF. CDR3 DNA sequence: TGTGCCAGCAGCAGCCTCGGGACAAGCTCTGGAAACACCATATATTTT. The V gene is TRBV28, the J gene TRBJ1-3; perhaps TRBD1 as D (6 bases). The germline gives CDR1 MDHEN, CDR2 SYDVKM. V lost 6 bases, J lost 0 bases, and 15 bases lay in between. This CDR3 comprises 16 residues.

The V call is TRBV7-6, the J call TRBJ2-7; the D is unclear. This CDR3 is 18 amino acids long. V was pared by 1 base and J by 0 bases, with 19 bases between. CDR1 SGHVS and CDR2 FNYEAQ come from the germline V gene. The DNA for the CDR3 is TGTGCCAGCAGCTTAGAAGTTATCGATAGCCGGAGCTCCTACGAGCAGTACTTC. This codes for CASSLEVIDSRSSYEQYF. The variable domain in full, completed from reference TRBV7-6 and TRBJ2-7, reads GAGVSQSPRYKVTKRGQDVALRCDPISGHVSLYWYRQALGQGPEFLTYFNYEAQQDKSGLPNDRFSAERPEGSISTLTIQRTEQRDSAMYRCASSLEVIDSRSSYEQYFGPGTRLTVT.

V gene TRBV29-1 combines with J gene TRBJ2-7, with D perhaps TRBD1 (6 bases). The germline V gene has CDR1 SQVTM and CDR2 ANQGSEA. V was trimmed by 2 bases and J by 1 base, leaving 12 bases between them. The CDR3 spans 14 residues. The CDR3 protein is CSVETPRGSYEQYF. In nucleotides, the CDR3 is TGCAGCGTTGAAACCCCGAGGGGGTCCTACGAGCAGTACTTC.

The DNA for the CDR3 is TGTGCCAGCAGCTTTAGGGCGGGGAGTAGCACAGATACGCAGTATTTT. This gives the protein CASSFRAGSSTDTQYF. The genes are TRBV7-7 and TRBJ2-3; D is perhaps TRBD2 (6 bases). The CDR3 contains 16 residues. The V end lost 3 bases, the J end lost 0 bases, and 13 bases lay between the germline ends. CDR1 is SSHAT and CDR2 is FNYEAQ in the germline V gene (reference sequence).

This sequence joins TRBV28 and TRBJ2-7; D call uncertain. Trimming removed 2 bases from V and 3 bases from J, with 5 bases in between. The CDR3 loop spans 12 amino acids. Germline-derived CDR1 and CDR2 are MDHEN and SYDVKM. Here the CDR3 DNA reads TGTGCCAGCAGTTTAGAGGACTACGAGCAGTACTTC. As protein: CASSLEDYEQYF.

V gene TRBV18 combines with J gene TRBJ2-5; D is uncertain. Germline CDR1 and CDR2: KGHSH and LQKENI. This CDR3 comprises 15 residues. V was trimmed by 0 bases and J by 4 bases, leaving 12 bases between them. The CDR3 loop is CASSPPGFRSETQYF. Here the CDR3 DNA reads TGTGCCAGCTCACCACCGGGTTTTAGGTCAGAGACCCAGTACTTC. The variable domain in full, with the rest retrieved from reference TRBV18 and TRBJ2-5, is NAGVMQNPRHLVRRRGQEARLRCSPMKGHSHVYWYRQLPEEGLKFMVYLQKENIIDESGMPKERFSAEFPKEGPSILRIQQVVRGDSAAYFCASSPPGFRSETQYFGPGTRLLVL.

The chain combines TRBV7-2 with TRBJ1-4; D not resolved. The germline gives CDR1 SGHTA, CDR2 FQGNSA. The CDR3 consists of 16 residues. Deletions cut 4 bases from V and 4 bases from J, with 16 bases between. CDR3 amino acids: CASSSSWAVLNEKLFF. The CDR3, as DNA: TGTGCCAGCAGCTCTAGCTGGGCAGTTCTTAATGAAAAACTGTTTTTT.

This clone was seen more than once but under ten times. The chain uses TRBV2 and TRBJ1-2; TRBD1 aligns across 7 bases. The CDR3 is made up of 15 amino acids. Trimming at V came to 6 bases and at J to 3 bases, leaving 10 bases not matched to a gene. The germline CDR1 and CDR2 sequences are SNHLY and FYNNEI. The CDR3: CASRTGSERDYGYTF. DNA for the CDR3: TGTGCCAGCAGGACAGGGAGTGAGCGGGACTATGGCTACACCTTC.

The genes are TRBV7-9 and TRBJ2-1; the match to TRBD1 covers 10 bases. Trimming removed 6 bases from V and 3 bases from J; junction bases left unmatched: 5. The CDR3 sequence is 15 residues long. Germline loops: CDR1 SEHNR, CDR2 FQNEAQ (reference sequence). The chain's CDR3 is CASRPGTGDYNEQFF. The CDR3 DNA follows: TGTGCCAGCAGACCCGGGACAGGGGACTACAATGAGCAGTTCTTC.

This clone was observed once. The J gene is TRBJ2-5, the V gene TRBV11-2; D unresolved. Looked up from germline, CDR1 is SGHAT and CDR2 is FQNNGV. There are 14 residues in the CDR3. Trimming pared 6 bases from V and 2 bases from J, leaving 13 bases between. The DNA of the CDR3 is TGTGCCAGCAGTCCCGGCCCCAGTCAAGAGACCCAGTACTTC. This encodes CASSPGPSQETQYF.

V gene TRBV7-2 combines with J gene TRBJ2-5; 7 bases map to TRBD2. V lost 6 bases and J lost 4; bases outside the gene matches: 8. Per germline, CDR1 SGHTA and CDR2 FQGNSA. There are 14 residues in the CDR3. The CDR3 reads CASSALALGETQYF. CDR3 nucleotides: TGTGCCAGCAGTGCACTAGCGCTCGGAGAGACCCAGTACTTC.

Remarks on this clone: A read error may produce the germline difference seen at one junction end. This chain joins TRBV28 and TRBJ1-5, with D uncertain. The CDR3 sequence is 13 residues long. Germline CDR1 and CDR2: MDHEN and SYDVKM. The CDR3 nucleotides are TGTGCCAGCAGAAAAGGCACCGCTCAGTCCCAGCATTTT. As protein: CASRKGTAQSQHF.

The chain combines TRBV7-8 with TRBJ1-2; D is unclear. Trimming took 8 bases from V and 2 from J, leaving 12 bases between them. Germline values: CDR1 SGHVS, CDR2 FQNEAQ. The CDR3 totals 13 residues. The CDR3 loop reads CASSETENYGYTF. The CDR3 nucleotides are TGTGCCAGCTCCGAGACCGAAAACTATGGCTACACCTTC. Complete variable domain (other parts from reference TRBV7-8 and TRBJ1-2): GAGVSQSPRYKVAKRGQDVALRCDPISGHVSLFWYQQALGQGPEFLTYFQNEAQLDKSGLPSDRFFAERPEGSVSTLKIQRTQQEDSAVYLCASSETENYGYTFGSGTRLTVV.

The J gene is TRBJ1-6, the V gene TRBV2; TRBD1 might be the D (5 bases). The ends were cut back, 10 bases at V and 7 bases at J, with 14 bases in the middle. The CDR3 runs to 13 residues. Germline V gene data show CDR1 as SNHLY and CDR2 as FYNNEI. CDR3 sequence: CATYRDDNSPLHF. In DNA form, the CDR3 reads TGTGCCACCTACCGGGACGACAATTCACCCCTCCACTTT.

The chain uses TRBV11-2 and TRBJ1-1, with D tentatively TRBD1 (6 bases). The V end lost 5 bases, the J end lost 2 bases, and 9 bases lay between the germline ends. The CDR3 spans 13 residues. Germline CDR1 SGHAT, CDR2 FQNNGV. CDR3 region: CASSEQGNTEAFF. In DNA form, the CDR3 reads TGTGCCAGCAGCGAACAGGGTAACACTGAAGCTTTCTTT.

Remarks on this clone: The sample has other DNA sequences that encode this CDR3 too. This chain connects TRBV11-2 to TRBJ1-1; no firm D call. Trimming pared 2 bases from V and 5 bases from J, leaving 9 bases between. Germline V gene lookup returns CDR1 SGHAT and CDR2 FQNNGV. This CDR3 comprises 13 residues. This chain's CDR3 is CASSLLRRTEAFF. CDR3 DNA sequence: TGTGCCAGCAGCTTATTGCGGAGGACTGAAGCTTTCTTT.

J is TRBJ1-4 and V is TRBV5-8, with TRBD1 matching 7 bases. V lost 3 bases, J lost 3 bases, and 8 bases stayed unmatched. There are 16 residues in the CDR3. Germline-derived CDR1 and CDR2 are SGHTS and YDEGEE. The CDR3 nucleotides are TGTGCCAGCAGCTCCGGACAGGTGGTAGCTAATGAAAAACTGTTTTTT. Residues: CASSSGQVVANEKLFF.